The 15 T cell receptor beta chains below were found in one sample sequenced in a study of molecular identifiers for immune sequencing clone quantification. TCRdb used MiXCR to reprocess the PCR reads, holding one entry per CDR3 protein. Found here are about 320,000 distinct CDR3 sequences, about a fifth of them singletons; the top ten hold about 0.79%. Sequenced input: naive CD8+ T cells from blood, with Jurkat cell RNA spiked in. This sample's subset: FACS-sorted CD8+CD4-CCR7+CD45RA+ naive T cells. The receptors here all came from a human donor in good health. Some libraries in this study had Jurkat cell RNA spiked in.

This clonotype was counted at least ten times. The chain carries TRBV28 and TRBJ2-5, with 13 bases identical to TRBD2. The length of the CDR3 is 17 residues. The germline V gene encodes CDR1 MDHEN and CDR2 SYDVKM. Trimming took 1 base from V and 1 from J; bases not matched to a gene: 3. The CDR3 spells CASSLSRTSGSQETQYF. The DNA for the CDR3 is TGTGCCAGCAGTTTATCGAGGACTAGCGGGAGCCAAGAGACCCAGTACTTC.

The table lists this clonotype with many counts. The chain couples TRBV30 to TRBJ1-1, with D tentatively TRBD1 (6 bases). The ends were cut back, 3 bases at V and 4 bases at J, with 12 bases in the middle. CDR3 length: 13 amino acids. Germline V gene lookup returns CDR1 GTSNPN and CDR2 SVGIG (reference sequence). For the CDR3, the DNA is TGTGCCTGGAGAGGGGGGGTGAGCACTGAAGCTTTCTTT. The encoded protein is CAWRGGVSTEAFF.

This clonotype was recorded only once. This clone may be a read error of a much larger clone one base away. This chain joins TRBV13 and TRBJ2-7, with no clear D. V lost 5 bases to trimming and J lost 6 bases, with 14 bases between them. CDR3 length: 13 amino acids. CDR1 PRHDT and CDR2 FYEKMQ come from the germline V gene (reference sequence). The CDR3 region is CASSPNDRPEQYF. As DNA, the CDR3 is TGTGCCAGCAGCCCGAACGACCGGCCCGAGCAGTACTTC.

Comments on this clonotype: A read error may explain this, as a much larger clone is one base away. This chain uses TRBV27 with TRBJ2-1; D possibly corresponds to TRBD1 (6 bases). The CDR3 extends over 13 amino acids. CDR1 is MNHEY, CDR2 SMNVEV, per germline (reference sequence). The CDR3 DNA reads TGTGCCAGCACCTGGCAGGGGAGCCATGAGCGGTTCTTC. Protein: CASTWQGSHERFF.

The chain carries TRBV11-2 and TRBJ2-5; the D gene is possibly TRBD1 (5 bases). Between the trimmed V and J ends, which lost 2 bases and 5 bases, there was a span of 15 bases. The length of the CDR3 is 15 residues. Germline V lookup: CDR1 SGHAT, CDR2 FQNNGV. CDR3 in DNA: TGTGCCAGCAGCTTATATATGGGGCCAGGGGAGACCCAGTACTTC. Amino acid sequence: CASSLYMGPGETQYF.

This rearrangement joins TRBV2 to TRBJ2-7, with TRBD1 identical over 9 bases. The CDR3 spans 15 residues. CDR1 and CDR2 from the germline V gene are SNHLY and FYNNEI. After removal of 8 bases from V and 4 bases from J, the junction contained 12 bases not matched to a gene. The DNA for the CDR3 is TGTGCCAGCGACGGCCCCGGGACAGGGATGTACGAGCAGTACTTC. As protein: CASDGPGTGMYEQYF.

This clonotype was detected many times. This chain uses TRBV5-1 with TRBJ2-3; D is uncertain. Trimming pared 6 bases from V and 0 bases from J, leaving 17 bases between. The CDR3 totals 16 residues. Germline V CDR1 and CDR2: SGHRS, YFSETQ. In DNA form, the CDR3 reads TGCGCCAGCAACTCGGGTTTGCCCTCTAGCACAGATACGCAGTATTTT. This gives the protein CASNSGLPSSTDTQYF.

This clonotype has ten or more counts. The chain uses TRBV28 and TRBJ2-5; a weak D match, TRBD2 (5 bases). CDR1 is MDHEN and CDR2 is SYDVKM in the germline V gene. CDR3 length: 16 residues. The V end lost 4 bases, the J end lost 5 bases, and 20 bases lay between the germline ends. The CDR3 DNA follows: TGTGCCAGCAGTTCCCGGTTGCTGCGGGTGGCTGAGACCCAGTACTTC. Its translation: CASSSRLLRVAETQYF.

This clonotype was detected ten times or more. The chain couples TRBV24-1 to TRBJ2-2; 8 bases map to TRBD1. This CDR3 is built from 13 residues. Trimming took 12 bases from V and 5 from J; bases not matched to a gene: 7. In germline, CDR1 is KGHDR, CDR2 SFDVKD. The CDR3 loop is CASGQGATGELFF. CDR3 DNA: TGTGCCTCTGGACAGGGAGCGACCGGGGAGCTGTTTTTT.

As regards this clonotype: A much larger clone lies one base from this, so it may be a read error. Here the CDR3 reads CASSISDFAYEQYF. CDR3 in DNA: TGTGCCAGTAGTATTAGTGACTTCGCCTACGAGCAGTACTTC. The rearrangement joins TRBV19 to TRBJ2-7, with D unclear. Trimming stripped 3 bases from V and 2 bases from J, with 11 bases between. This CDR3 is 14 amino acids long. Germline CDR1 and CDR2: LNHDA and SQIVND (reference sequence).

Only a few counts were recorded for this clonotype. The rearrangement links TRBV3-1 to TRBJ2-3; 11 bases fit TRBD2. J gave up 2 bases and V 4 bases, and 5 bases lay outside the gene matches. CDR1 is LGHDT, CDR2 YNNKEL, per germline (reference sequence). The CDR3 covers 16 residues. The CDR3 sequence: CASSPGLAEPTDTQYF. In DNA, the CDR3 is TGTGCCAGCAGCCCGGGACTAGCGGAACCCACAGATACGCAGTATTTT.

Points on this clonotype: A read error may be the cause here, since a much bigger clone is one base away. The chain is built from TRBV12-3 or TRBV12-4 and TRBJ2-3, with D perhaps TRBD1 or TRBD2 (5 bases each). The CDR3 consists of 15 residues. The DNA for the CDR3 is TGTGCCAGCAGTCCCAGGGTCTCTAGCACAGATATGCAGTATTTT. Amino acid sequence: CASSPRVSSTDMQYF.

Details on this clonotype: A much larger clone lies one base from this, so it may be a read error. It is likely a read error, because the conserved phenylalanine at the end of the CDR3 is missing. The V gene is TRBV7-6, the J gene TRBJ1-2; 7 bases map to TRBD1. Germline CDR1 and CDR2: SGHVS and FNYEAQ. J was trimmed by 5 bases and V by 1 base; bases with no gene match: 7. The CDR3 has 15 amino acids. The DNA for the CDR3 is TGTGCCAGCAGCTTAGGCGCGGGACAGAGTTATGGCTACACCCTC. It translates to CASSLGAGQSYGYTL.

CDR3 protein: CASSFRWKRVYEQYF. CDR3 coding DNA: TGTGCCAGCAGTTTCAGGTGGAAACGGGTCTACGAGCAGTACTTC. The J gene is TRBJ2-7, the V gene TRBV28; D is uncertain. The V gene lost 3 bases and the J gene lost 3 bases, with 15 bases spanning the gap. The CDR3 sequence is 15 residues long. CDR1 and CDR2 (germline): MDHEN, SYDVKM.

Concerning this clonotype itself: An end of the junction differs from the germline gene, which may be a read error. The rearrangement joins TRBV20-1 to TRBJ1-6; TRBD1 matches at 9 bases. The CDR3 has 16 residues. Germline-derived CDR1 and CDR2 are DFQATT and SNEGSKA (reference sequence). CDR3 nucleotides: TGCAGTGCTTTCCCTGAGGGACAGGGTTTAATTTCACCCATCCACTTT. Translation: CSAFPEGQGLISPIHF.